The 32 T cell receptor beta chains reported below all come from one sample, sequenced in a study of T cell responses to AZD1222 COVID-19 vaccine. Assay used: immunoSEQ multiplex PCR; TCRdb lists only in-frame clones, some missing. The table shows tens of thousands of clones, with approximately 88% occurring only once. Sequencing used peripheral blood, obtained on day 0 of AZD1222 vaccination. The receptor source for this set is an adult in good health.

CDR3 sequence reads: CASSLVSGSEAFF. CDR3 DNA: TGTGCCAGCAGCTTAGTATCCGGATCTGAAGCTTTCTTT. V usage is TRBV11-2 and J usage is TRBJ1-1; the D is unclear. V was cut by 1 base and J by 6 bases, with 9 bases left in between. Per the germline V gene, CDR1 is SGHAT and CDR2 is FQNNGV. This CDR3 region has 13 residues.

This clone was detected only a few times. Here the CDR3 DNA reads TGTGCCAGCAGTCCCCTCCGGGAGGAAAAACTGTTTTTT. Amino acid sequence: CASSPLREEKLFF. The rearrangement uses TRBV28 and TRBJ1-4; unclear D gene. Germline assignment: CDR1 MDHEN and CDR2 SYDVKM. This CDR3 contains 13 residues. Between the trimmed V and J ends, which lost 5 bases and 8 bases, there was a span of 12 bases.

This chain joins TRBV7-9 and TRBJ2-7; D gene unclear. This CDR3 comprises 14 residues. The V end lost 5 bases, the J end lost 4 bases, and 15 bases lay between the germline ends. Per the germline V gene, CDR1 is SEHNR and CDR2 is FQNEAQ (reference sequence). CDR3 amino acids: CASSPVGNSYEQYF. The CDR3, as DNA: TGTGCCAGCAGCCCGGTGGGTAATTCTTACGAGCAGTACTTC.

This chain connects TRBV9 to TRBJ1-1, with a weak D call TRBD1 (5 bases). The V gene's germline CDR1 is SGDLS and CDR2 YYNGEE. V was pared by 6 bases and J by 0 bases, with 9 bases between. The CDR3 has 13 residues. Here the CDR3 reads CASKRGMNTEAFF. CDR3 bases: TGTGCCAGCAAGCGGGGGATGAACACTGAAGCTTTCTTT.

The chain recombines TRBV19 with TRBJ1-1, with D perhaps matching TRBD1 (5 bases). V was shortened by 8 bases and J by 1 base, with 8 bases between the two germline ends. The germline V gene encodes CDR1 LNHDA and CDR2 SQIVND (reference sequence). This CDR3 spans 12 amino acids. This CDR3 is CASDDRNTEAFF. The CDR3 DNA is TGTGCCAGTGACGACAGGAACACTGAAGCTTTCTTT.

On this clone: The junction differs from germline at one of its ends, possibly a read error. The V call is TRBV7-7, the J call TRBJ1-1; D remains unclear. Germline lookup yields CDR1 SSHAT and CDR2 FNYEAQ (reference sequence). The CDR3 is 12 residues long. CDR3 region: CASSPLNTEAFF. The CDR3 bases are TGTGCTAGCAGCCCTTTGAACACTGAAGCTTTCTTT.

The chain links TRBV27 to TRBJ2-7, with 8 positions matching TRBD1. Germline V lookup: CDR1 MNHEY, CDR2 SMNVEV (reference sequence). The CDR3 extends over 12 amino acids. V shed 5 bases, J shed 7 bases, and the junction held 4 bases outside the gene matches. This chain's CDR3 is CASSRGQGEQYF. The CDR3 bases are TGTGCCAGCAGTCGAGGACAGGGAGAGCAGTACTTC.

This clone was counted once. The rearrangement links TRBV29-1 to TRBJ2-7; TRBD1 is a possible D gene (5 bases). The germline gives CDR1 SQVTM, CDR2 ANQGSEA. This CDR3 is 11 amino acids long. Trimming took 4 bases from V and 3 from J, leaving 7 bases between them. The CDR3 is CSVGQSYEQYF. The CDR3 bases are TGCAGCGTTGGACAGAGCTACGAGCAGTACTTC.

This rearrangement joins TRBV11-1 to TRBJ1-2; D gene ambiguous. Trimming left V 5 bases short and J 4 bases short, with 14 bases between. The CDR3 runs to 14 residues. CDR1 is SGHAT, CDR2 FQDESV, per germline (reference sequence). DNA of the CDR3: TGTGCCAGCAGCCCCCAGACGACTCTCTATGGCTACACCTTC. Encoded protein: CASSPQTTLYGYTF.

The chain uses TRBV10-1 and TRBJ2-3; 10 bases fit TRBD2. The CDR3 is 15 amino acids. V lost 4 bases and J lost 3; bases outside the gene matches: 4. In germline, CDR1 is WNHNN, CDR2 SYGVQD (reference sequence). CDR3 in DNA: TGCGCCAGCAGTGGGGTTAGCGGGAGGACAGATACGCAGTATTTT. It is translated as CASSGVSGRTDTQYF.

The chain has TRBV4-3 and TRBJ2-1; TRBD1 might be the D (7 bases). Germline V CDR1 and CDR2: LGHNA, YSLEER. Trimming removed 0 bases from V and 5 bases from J, with 14 bases in between. The CDR3 sequence is 16 residues long. The CDR3 bases are TGCGCCAGCAGCCAAGATCGGGCGGGACAGCACAATGAGCAGTTCTTC. Encoded protein: CASSQDRAGQHNEQFF.

This chain joins TRBV27 and TRBJ1-2; D is perhaps TRBD1 (5 bases). The germline V gene encodes CDR1 MNHEY and CDR2 SMNVEV (reference sequence). With 0 bases removed from V and 8 bases from J, the gap between germline ends came to 16 bases. The CDR3 extends over 15 amino acids. CDR3 nucleotide sequence: TGTGCCAGCAGTTTATCCCCCCCTCGGGGCCTGGGCTACACCTTC. As protein: CASSLSPPRGLGYTF.

This clone has just a few counts. CDR3 sequence: CASSRLASGGYEQYF. CDR3 coding DNA: TGTGCCAGTAGTAGGTTGGCTAGCGGGGGCTACGAGCAGTACTTC. The gene calls are TRBV19 and TRBJ2-7; 10 positions agree with TRBD2. CDR1 LNHDA and CDR2 SQIVND come from the germline V gene (reference sequence). With 4 bases clipped from V and 3 bases from J, the junction kept 6 bases outside the gene matches. The CDR3 loop spans 15 amino acids.

This clone was detected only once. This sequence joins TRBV12-3 or TRBV12-4 and TRBJ2-7; the D call may be TRBD1 or TRBD2 (5 bases each). This CDR3 region has 12 residues. The CDR3 DNA reads TGTGCAAGTTCTGGGGGATCCTACGAGCAGTACTTC. This codes for CASSGGSYEQYF.

The V and J genes are TRBV28 and TRBJ1-5, with 8 positions matching TRBD1. This CDR3 contains 18 residues. V lost 5 bases to trimming and J lost 0 bases; unmatched junction nucleotides: 12. Germline loops: CDR1 MDHEN, CDR2 SYDVKM. The CDR3 sequence is CASSQRGQVGFSNQPQHF. Here the CDR3 DNA reads TGTGCCAGCAGTCAAAGGGGACAGGTGGGGTTTAGCAATCAGCCCCAGCATTTT.

The chain couples TRBV4-3 to TRBJ2-3; TRBD2 agrees at 11 bases. From germline, CDR1 is LGHNA and CDR2 YSLEER. The CDR3 has 17 residues. V lost 0 bases, J lost 6 bases, and 8 bases stayed unmatched. The CDR3 DNA follows: TGCGCCAGCAGCCAAGATGGTCTAGCGGGGGGCCGGGATACGCAGTATTTT. Translated, it gives CASSQDGLAGGRDTQYF.

J is TRBJ1-1 and V is TRBV19, with D unresolved. CDR1 is LNHDA, CDR2 SQIVND, per germline (reference sequence). V was clipped by 3 bases and J by 6 bases, with 14 bases between them. The CDR3 contains 14 residues. The CDR3: CASSMSILKAEAFF. Written as DNA, the CDR3 is TGTGCCAGTAGTATGTCCATCTTAAAGGCTGAAGCTTTCTTT.

The V gene is TRBV28, the J gene TRBJ1-6; D possibly corresponds to TRBD1 (6 bases). Germline CDR1 and CDR2: MDHEN and SYDVKM. Deletions cut 6 bases from V and 7 bases from J, with 13 bases between. CDR3 length: 14 amino acids. CDR3 sequence (DNA): TGTGCCAGCAGCTCGAGCAGGGGAAATTCACCCCTCCACTTT. This encodes CASSSSRGNSPLHF.

The rearrangement links TRBV27 to TRBJ2-7; no firm D call. Germline V lookup: CDR1 MNHEY, CDR2 SMNVEV (reference sequence). The CDR3 loop spans 15 amino acids. Trimming left V 6 bases short and J 3 bases short, with 18 bases between. The CDR3 region has the DNA TGTGCCAGCAGGACTCGAACCTCCGTCCACTACGAGCAGTACTTC. Amino acids: CASRTRTSVHYEQYF.

The chain carries TRBV4-2 and TRBJ1-3; TRBD1 is a possible D gene (5 bases). Germline V gives CDR1 LGHNA, CDR2 YNFKEQ. The CDR3 loop spans 15 amino acids. The V end lost 1 base, the J end lost 0 bases, and 7 bases lay between the germline ends. The CDR3 nucleotides are TGTGCCAGCAGCCAAGGGGGGAGCTCTGGAAACACCATATATTTT. Its translation is CASSQGGSSGNTIYF.

J is TRBJ2-3 and V is TRBV4-1; D not certain. Germline V gene sequence: CDR1 MGHRA, CDR2 YSYEKL. Trimming took off 3 bases at V and 4 bases at J, with 2 bases between the two ends. The CDR3 covers 11 residues. The CDR3 is CASSQADTQYF. The CDR3 DNA follows: TGCGCCAGCAGCCAGGCAGATACGCAGTATTTT.

This rearrangement joins TRBV9 to TRBJ2-1; 10 positions agree with TRBD2. Unmatched junction bases numbered 5, after V lost 4 bases and J lost 7 bases. CDR1 is SGDLS and CDR2 is YYNGEE in the germline V gene. The CDR3 has 14 residues. The CDR3: CASSPRTSGNEQFF. DNA of the CDR3: TGTGCCAGCAGCCCTCGGACTAGCGGTAATGAGCAGTTCTTC.

V usage is TRBV5-1 and J usage is TRBJ1-2, with a possible D match to TRBD1 (5 bases). The germline V and J ends were trimmed by 5 bases and 7 bases, with 15 bases remaining between them. This CDR3 is 13 amino acids long. Germline-derived CDR1 and CDR2 are SGHRS and YFSETQ. The CDR3 sequence is CASSSRGAGGYTF. The CDR3 DNA is TGCGCCAGCAGTTCGCGTGGGGCAGGTGGCTACACCTTC.

This chain links TRBV4-1 with TRBJ2-7; D perhaps matches TRBD2 (6 bases). The CDR3 runs to 15 residues. V lost 2 bases, J lost 3 bases, and 14 bases lay in between. The germline V gene encodes CDR1 MGHRA and CDR2 YSYEKL. As DNA, the CDR3 is TGCGCCAGCAGCCAAAACGAAGGGACTCGCTACGAGCAGTACTTC. It codes for CASSQNEGTRYEQYF.

This chain connects TRBV9 to TRBJ2-3; possible D gene TRBD2, 5 bases. The CDR3 is made up of 15 amino acids. Germline CDR1 SGDLS, CDR2 YYNGEE. Trimming pared 2 bases from V and 2 bases from J, leaving 12 bases between. In DNA, the CDR3 is TGTGCCAGCAGCGTCTTCGGGGTTCCCACAGATACGCAGTATTTT. Translation: CASSVFGVPTDTQYF.

J is TRBJ2-7 and V is TRBV7-8; possibly TRBD1 or TRBD2 for D (5 bases each). The CDR3 has 14 amino acids. With 8 bases removed from V and 6 bases from J, the gap between germline ends came to 20 bases. Germline V CDR1 and CDR2: SGHVS, FQNEAQ. CDR3 loop: CASAPVGPGGEQYF. CDR3 bases: TGTGCCAGCGCCCCTGTGGGTCCTGGGGGCGAGCAGTACTTC. The full variable domain, its missing parts supplied by reference TRBV7-8 and TRBJ2-7, is GAGVSQSPRYKVAKRGQDVALRCDPISGHVSLFWYQQALGQGPEFLTYFQNEAQLDKSGLPSDRFFAERPEGSVSTLKIQRTQQEDSAVYLCASAPVGPGGEQYFGPGTRLTVT.

V gene TRBV29-1 combines with J gene TRBJ2-5; D is unresolved. The CDR3 has 13 residues. V was clipped by 8 bases and J by 4 bases, with 17 bases between them. The germline V gene has CDR1 SQVTM and CDR2 ANQGSEA. The CDR3 nucleotides are TGCAGCCAAAGCACGTCCATAGGAGAGACCCAGTACTTC. Its translation is CSQSTSIGETQYF.

In DNA, the CDR3 is TGTGCCAGTAGGCCGGGACAGGGGAAGTATAGCAATCAGCCCCAGCATTTT. It encodes CASRPGQGKYSNQPQHF. The V and J genes are TRBV19 and TRBJ1-5; TRBD1 aligns across 10 bases. The germline CDR1 and CDR2 sequences are LNHDA and SQIVND (reference sequence). With V trimmed by 6 bases and J by 0 bases, 8 bases remained unmatched. This CDR3 region has 17 residues.

This clone showed up just once. V gene TRBV7-3 combines with J gene TRBJ2-1; the D is unclear. Deletions cut 1 base from V and 2 bases from J, with 3 bases between. This CDR3 is 13 amino acids long. Germline V gene lookup returns CDR1 SGHTA and CDR2 FQGTGA. This CDR3 is CASSLIPYNEQFF. In DNA form, the CDR3 reads TGTGCCAGCAGCTTAATCCCCTACAATGAGCAGTTCTTC.

This clone was recorded once. J is TRBJ2-2 and V is TRBV5-4, with D possibly called TRBD1 or TRBD2 (6 bases each). Germline V lookup: CDR1 SGHNT, CDR2 YYREEE (reference sequence). The CDR3 spans 17 residues. V was trimmed by 4 bases and J by 4 bases, leaving 20 bases between them. Here the CDR3 reads CASSLGAGSGITGELFF. The CDR3 coding sequence is TGTGCCAGCAGCCTGGGGGCGGGTAGCGGTATCACCGGGGAGCTGTTTTTT.

The V call is TRBV27, the J call TRBJ2-1, with D hard to call. V lost 2 bases to trimming and J lost 1 base, with 9 bases between them. The CDR3 has 15 residues. Per germline, CDR1 MNHEY and CDR2 SMNVEV (reference sequence). CDR3 in amino acids: CASSLTFGSYNEQFF. In nucleotides, the CDR3 is TGTGCCAGCAGTTTAACATTTGGATCCTACAATGAGCAGTTCTTC.

This clone was seen once. The chain links TRBV24-1 to TRBJ2-7; TRBD2 matches 12 bases. Looked up from germline, CDR1 is KGHDR and CDR2 is SFDVKD. The CDR3 consists of 15 residues. Germline trimming cut 4 bases from V and 9 bases from J; bases unmatched to any gene: 9. This CDR3 is CATSEIPGLAGRQYF. For the CDR3, the DNA is TGTGCCACCAGTGAGATTCCGGGACTAGCGGGTCGGCAGTACTTC.